Following are 23 T cell receptor beta chains from one sample sequenced in a study of blood T cell repertoires in COVID-19. The repertoire was sequenced with immunoSEQ multiplex PCR; TCRdb's copy has only in-frame clones and lacks some. The data show a few hundred thousand clones, with about 88% seen just once and approximately 5.1% held by the top ten. The sample consisted of peripheral blood. The receptors here all came from an older woman with COVID-19, enrolled during active disease.

This clone showed up just a few times. The chain links TRBV7-6 to TRBJ2-7; TRBD2 aligns across 12 bases. With 5 bases clipped from V and 3 bases from J, the junction kept 5 bases outside the gene matches. CDR3 length: 15 residues. Germline V gene lookup returns CDR1 SGHVS and CDR2 FNYEAQ. The DNA for the CDR3 is TGTGCCAGCAGCCCGCAGGGACTAGCGGGCTACGAGCAGTACTTC. Protein product: CASSPQGLAGYEQYF.

This chain uses TRBV7-9 with TRBJ2-4; TRBD1 matches 10 bases. Germline V CDR1 and CDR2: SEHNR, FQNEAQ (reference sequence). V trimming: 4 bases; J trimming: 2 bases; junction bases outside the gene matches: 5. The CDR3 contains 16 residues. The CDR3 loop reads CASSSGQGFPKNIQYF. The DNA of the CDR3 is TGTGCCAGCAGCTCGGGACAGGGGTTTCCCAAAAACATTCAGTACTTC. The entire variable domain, with the rest obtained from reference TRBV7-9 and TRBJ2-4, is as follows: DTGVSQNPRHKITKRGQNVTFRCDPISEHNRLYWYRQTLGQGPEFLTYFQNEAQLEKSRLLSDRFSAERPKGSFSTLEIQRTEQGDSAMYLCASSSGQGFPKNIQYFGAGTRLSVL.

With respect to this clone: Other nucleotide sequences in the sample specify the same CDR3. The chain uses TRBV3-1 (or the pseudogene TRBV3-2) and TRBJ2-1; the D gene is possibly TRBD2 (6 bases). Germline CDR1 and CDR2: LGHDT and YNNKEL (reference sequence). This CDR3 is 15 amino acids long. Trimming stripped 1 base from V and 0 bases from J, with 7 bases between. Here the CDR3 reads CASSQVSGSYNEQFF. In nucleotides, the CDR3 is TGTGCCAGCAGCCAAGTTAGCGGCTCCTACAATGAGCAGTTCTTC.

V usage is TRBV28 and J usage is TRBJ1-1; D possibly corresponds to TRBD1 (6 bases). The CDR3 totals 13 residues. CDR1 is MDHEN, CDR2 SYDVKM, per germline. V was shortened by 6 bases and J by 7 bases, with 15 bases between the two germline ends. The CDR3 reads CASRGTPRFEAFF. The CDR3 nucleotides are TGTGCCAGCAGAGGGACACCTCGATTTGAAGCTTTCTTT. The full variable domain, rest sourced from reference TRBV28 and TRBJ1-1, is DVKVTQSSRYLVKRTGEKVFLECVQDMDHENMFWYRQDPGLGLRLIYFSYDVKMKEKGDIPEGYSVSREKKERFSLILESASTNQTSMYLCASRGTPRFEAFFGQGTRLTVV.

A few counts support this clone. This chain uses TRBV6-2 or TRBV6-3 with TRBJ1-6; 8 bases align to TRBD1. Germline V lookup: CDR1 MNHEY, CDR2 SVGEGT. Trimming took 5 bases from V and 8 from J; bases not matched to a gene: 11. This CDR3 is 16 amino acids long. The CDR3 region has the DNA TGTGCCAGCAGTCCAATCGCCGGGACAGGTTATTCACCCCTCCACTTT. Translation gives CASSPIAGTGYSPLHF.

DNA of the CDR3: TGTGCCAGCAGCTTAGTAAGGGGCGCCACTGAAGCTTTCTTT. Residues: CASSLVRGATEAFF. The chain couples TRBV11-3 to TRBJ1-1, with D possibly being TRBD1 (5 bases). Germline CDR1 and CDR2: SGHNT and YENEEA. The CDR3 runs to 14 residues. Trimming removed 1 base from V and 4 bases from J, with 10 bases in between.

A note on this clone: The same CDR3 also results from other DNA sequences found in this sample. The chain joins TRBV4-1 to TRBJ1-1; a weak D match, TRBD1 (5 bases). Trimming cost V 4 bases and J 1 base, with 7 bases left between them. Looked up from germline, CDR1 is MGHRA and CDR2 is YSYEKL. The CDR3 covers 13 residues. DNA for the CDR3: TGCGCCAGCAGCCCTGGACAGAACACTGAAGCTTTCTTT. This codes for CASSPGQNTEAFF.

This clone was counted a single time. This chain joins TRBV7-3 and TRBJ2-1; 7 nucleotides match TRBD2. The V gene's germline CDR1 is SGHTA and CDR2 FQGTGA. The CDR3 has 13 residues. Germline trimming cut 4 bases from V and 6 bases from J; bases unmatched to any gene: 3. This CDR3 is CASSSTSINEQFF. The CDR3 DNA is TGTGCCAGCAGCTCGACTAGCATCAATGAGCAGTTCTTC.

The rearrangement joins TRBV28 to TRBJ2-7; 10 positions match TRBD1. Germline CDR1 and CDR2: MDHEN and SYDVKM. The CDR3 extends over 15 amino acids. J gave up 3 bases and V 5 bases, and 7 bases lay outside the gene matches. CDR3 in amino acids: CASSTLGQGVYEQYF. CDR3 coding DNA: TGTGCCAGCAGTACGCTCGGACAGGGGGTCTACGAGCAGTACTTC.

The gene calls are TRBV28 and TRBJ2-7; D might be TRBD1 (5 bases). V was cut by 4 bases and J by 3 bases, with 16 bases left in between. Germline V gives CDR1 MDHEN, CDR2 SYDVKM. This CDR3 is built from 15 residues. The CDR3 here is CASSSGGRTIYEQYF. The CDR3, as DNA: TGTGCCAGCAGTTCGGGCGGTCGGACAATCTACGAGCAGTACTTC. The full variable domain, with the rest looked up from reference TRBV28 and TRBJ2-7, is DVKVTQSSRYLVKRTGEKVFLECVQDMDHENMFWYRQDPGLGLRLIYFSYDVKMKEKGDIPEGYSVSREKKERFSLILESASTNQTSMYLCASSSGGRTIYEQYFGPGTRLTVT.

Of note for this clone: A junction boundary mismatches the germline segment, possibly from a read error. The chain couples TRBV5-5 to TRBJ1-1; 7 bases are shared with TRBD1. Germline assignment: CDR1 SGHKS and CDR2 YYEKEE (reference sequence). The CDR3 is 14 residues long. The DNA of the CDR3 is TGTGTCAGCAGCTTGGTACAGGGGAAGACTGAAGCTTTCTTT. It specifies CVSSLVQGKTEAFF.

The chain joins TRBV11-1 to TRBJ2-7; 10 bases match TRBD1. The germline V gene encodes CDR1 SGHAT and CDR2 FQDESV (reference sequence). The CDR3 is made up of 16 amino acids. J lost 1 base, V lost 5 bases, and 8 bases had no gene match. The CDR3 region is CASSQAGQGFSYEQYF. Here the CDR3 DNA reads TGTGCCAGCAGCCAGGCGGGACAGGGGTTTTCCTACGAGCAGTACTTC.

As DNA, the CDR3 is TGTGCCAGCAGCCGGAGAGTGACCCCTAGCACAGATACGCAGTATTTT. Translated: CASSRRVTPSTDTQYF. The genes are TRBV27 and TRBJ2-3; no firm D call. V lost 6 bases and J 0 bases, leaving 16 bases between the germline ends. CDR1 is MNHEY and CDR2 is SMNVEV in the germline V gene (reference sequence). The length of the CDR3 is 16 residues.

This chain joins TRBV5-6 and TRBJ2-5; tentatively, D is TRBD2 (5 bases). Trimming pared 3 bases from V and 1 base from J, leaving 10 bases between. Germline V gives CDR1 SGHDT, CDR2 YYEEEE. The CDR3 loop spans 14 amino acids. The CDR3 reads CASSYKRIQETQYF. CDR3 coding DNA: TGTGCCAGCAGCTATAAGCGGATCCAAGAGACCCAGTACTTC. Supplemented by reference TRBV5-6 and TRBJ2-5, the full variable domain reads DAGVTQSPTHLIKTRGQQVTLRCSPKSGHDTVSWYQQALGQGPQFIFQYYEEEERQRGNFPDRFSGHQFPNYSSELNVNALLLGDSALYLCASSYKRIQETQYFGPGTRLLVL.

The chain employs TRBV6-2 or TRBV6-3 and TRBJ2-1; possible D gene TRBD2, 5 bases. The germline V and J ends were trimmed by 2 bases and 6 bases, with 8 bases remaining between them. The CDR3 consists of 13 residues. From germline, CDR1 is MNHEY and CDR2 SVGEGT. CDR3 loop: CASSYLRGNEQFF. For the CDR3, the DNA is TGTGCCAGCAGTTACCTACGGGGCAATGAGCAGTTCTTC.

V gene TRBV18 combines with J gene TRBJ2-3; 12 positions match TRBD2. CDR1 and CDR2 (germline): KGHSH, LQKENI. J was trimmed by 4 bases and V by 0 bases; bases with no gene match: 2. This CDR3 is built from 16 residues. The CDR3 here is CASSPPGLAGPDTQYF. The DNA for the CDR3 is TGTGCCAGCTCACCACCGGGACTAGCGGGTCCAGATACGCAGTATTTT.

This chain connects TRBV29-1 to TRBJ2-7; TRBD1 matches at 8 bases. Germline-derived CDR1 and CDR2 are SQVTM and ANQGSEA. This CDR3 comprises 13 residues. Trimming cost V 6 bases and J 4 bases; bases outside gene matches: 8. Here the CDR3 reads CSVDKGTGYEQYF. The DNA of the CDR3 is TGCAGCGTGGACAAGGGGACAGGATACGAGCAGTACTTC.

V usage is TRBV30 and J usage is TRBJ1-1; 7 positions match TRBD1. The CDR3 length is 15 residues. From germline, CDR1 is GTSNPN and CDR2 SVGIG (reference sequence). J gave up 4 bases and V 2 bases, and 10 bases lay outside the gene matches. The CDR3 region has the DNA TGTGCCTGGAGTCTTGACAGGGCGAGGTTCACTGAAGCTTTCTTT. It specifies CAWSLDRARFTEAFF. The whole variable domain, filled in from reference TRBV30 and TRBJ1-1, reads SQTIHQWPATLVQPVGSPLSLECTVEGTSNPNLYWYRQAAGRGLQLLFYSVGIGQISSEVPQNLSASRPQDRQFILSSKKLLLSDSGFYLCAWSLDRARFTEAFFGQGTRLTVV.

The CDR3 coding sequence is TGTGCCAGCAACGCCTATCCGGGACAGTACAATGAGCAGTTCTTC. It is translated as CASNAYPGQYNEQFF. The chain has TRBV11-2 and TRBJ2-1; 7 positions agree with TRBD1. Losses at the gene ends were 7 bases for V and 4 bases for J; bases not matched to a gene: 10. CDR3 length equals 15 residues. Per the germline V gene, CDR1 is SGHAT and CDR2 is FQNNGV.

This chain links TRBV5-4 with TRBJ2-3; 8 nucleotides match TRBD2. V shed 3 bases, J shed 6 bases, and the junction held 12 bases outside the gene matches. The CDR3 covers 16 residues. The germline CDR1 and CDR2 sequences are SGHNT and YYREEE (reference sequence). DNA for the CDR3: TGTGCCAGCAGCTGGACCGGGACTAGGCAAGGGGATACGCAGTATTTT. Translation gives CASSWTGTRQGDTQYF.

Only one count was recorded for this clone. The chain combines TRBV30 with TRBJ1-6; D might be TRBD1 (5 bases). This CDR3 contains 17 residues. The V end lost 1 base, the J end lost 5 bases, and 18 bases lay between the germline ends. Germline CDR1 is GTSNPN and CDR2 is SVGIG (reference sequence). The CDR3 coding sequence is TGTGCCTGGAGTGCCCCCGCGGGACTCCTGGATAATTCACCCCTCCACTTT. This sequence encodes CAWSAPAGLLDNSPLHF.

The chain is built from TRBV28 and TRBJ1-5; 8 bases align to TRBD1. Per the germline V gene, CDR1 is MDHEN and CDR2 is SYDVKM. J gave up 0 bases and V 5 bases, and 3 bases lay outside the gene matches. The CDR3 runs 15 residues. The CDR3 reads CASSRRGLSNQPQHF. CDR3 nucleotide sequence: TGTGCCAGCAGTCGCAGGGGGCTTAGCAATCAGCCCCAGCATTTT. The full variable domain, completed using reference TRBV28 and TRBJ1-5, is DVKVTQSSRYLVKRTGEKVFLECVQDMDHENMFWYRQDPGLGLRLIYFSYDVKMKEKGDIPEGYSVSREKKERFSLILESASTNQTSMYLCASSRRGLSNQPQHFGDGTRLSIL.

The chain links TRBV30 to TRBJ2-5, with TRBD1 matching 9 bases. With 0 bases clipped from V and 5 bases from J, the junction kept 10 bases outside the gene matches. Germline CDR1 reads GTSNPN; CDR2 reads SVGIG (reference sequence). The CDR3 is 16 residues long. CDR3 loop: CAWSVPGTGRYETQYF. The CDR3 nucleotides are TGTGCCTGGAGTGTACCGGGGACAGGGAGGTATGAGACCCAGTACTTC.